This section outlines one TCR beta chain sequence together with its context. Method: immunoSEQ multiplex PCR; TCRdb's copy keeps in-frame clones and lacks some. The sample records approximately 490,000 clones, approximately 80% being singletons. The data derive from a study of shared T cell receptors in the human thymus. The germline V gene encodes CDR1 LNHDA and CDR2 SQIVND (reference sequence). The CDR3 covers 18 residues. The V and J ends lost 3 bases and 0 bases, in that order; junction bases with no gene match: 8. The same specimen was also included in a second study, on human thymus T cells. That publication notes: Corrective surgery for congenital heart defects was being performed on the healthy Finnish infants who served as donors. In corrective heart surgery, resections were taken, and these provided the thymus tissue. There were highly overlapping thymic repertoires among unrelated individuals, as related research reported.

Material for sequencing was thymocytes. The sequence came from a boy under two years old with a congenital heart defect. The chain combines TRBV19 with TRBJ2-6, with TRBD1 identical over 7 bases. The CDR3 DNA sequence: TGTGCCAGTAGTATCCACGGACAGGAAAGCTCTGGGGCCAACGTCCTGACTTTC. Its translation: CASSIHGQESSGANVLTF.